What follows is one TCR beta chain and its context. Antigen: not known. The CDR3 covers 14 residues. Trimming shortened V by 2 bases and J by 7 bases, and 10 bases separated the two germline ends. The germline CDR1 and CDR2 sequences are SGHKS and YYEKEE (reference sequence). This sample was taken from a study of OX40 agonist ivuxolimab in advanced cancers. The study's findings and limits: No antigen was identified for the clonally expanded peripheral T cells.

Profiled with immunoSEQ multiplex PCR; TCRdb holds only in-frame clones, not every one. The top ten clones hold around 7% of a sample with about 81,000 clones, around 80% of them seen once. The J gene is TRBJ1-6, the V gene TRBV5-5; D not certain. The source was CD4+ or CD8+ T cells sorted from blood, collected in a trial of the OX40 agonist ivuxolimab. This receptor was obtained from an adult with an advanced solid tumor such as melanoma, head and neck, liver or kidney cancer. The CDR3 coding sequence is TGTGCCAGCAGCTTAGACGGCGGGAATTCACCCCTCCACTTT. The encoded protein is CASSLDGGNSPLHF.